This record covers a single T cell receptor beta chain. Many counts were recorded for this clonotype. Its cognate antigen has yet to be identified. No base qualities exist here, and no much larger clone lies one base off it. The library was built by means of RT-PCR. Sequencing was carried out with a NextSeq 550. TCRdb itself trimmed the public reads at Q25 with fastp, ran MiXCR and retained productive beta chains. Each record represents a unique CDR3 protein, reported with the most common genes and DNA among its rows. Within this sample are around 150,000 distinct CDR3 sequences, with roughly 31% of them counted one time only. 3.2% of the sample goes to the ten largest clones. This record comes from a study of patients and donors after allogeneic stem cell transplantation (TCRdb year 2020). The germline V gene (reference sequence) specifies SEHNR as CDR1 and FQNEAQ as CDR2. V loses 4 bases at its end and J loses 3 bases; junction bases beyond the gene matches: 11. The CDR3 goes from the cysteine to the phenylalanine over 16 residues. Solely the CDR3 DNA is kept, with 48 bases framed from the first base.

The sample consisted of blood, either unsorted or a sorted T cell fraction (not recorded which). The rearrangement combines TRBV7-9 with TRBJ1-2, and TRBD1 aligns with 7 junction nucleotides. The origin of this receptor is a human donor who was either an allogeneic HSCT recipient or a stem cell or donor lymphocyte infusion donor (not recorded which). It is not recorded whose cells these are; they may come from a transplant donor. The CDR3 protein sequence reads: CASSSKQGRTYYGYTF. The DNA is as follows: TGTGCCAGCAGCTCCAAACAGGGGCGAACCTACTATGGCTACACCTTC.